This T cell receptor (beta chain) was sequenced in a study of blood T cell repertoires in COVID-19. Whole-study context: Samples of COVID-19 (acute and convalescent) were obtained from the United States, Italy and Spain. From T cells, B-cell-depleted T cells, or PBMCs came the material, which was cDNA or gDNA.

Germline loops: CDR1 SGHTA, CDR2 FQGNSA. This CDR3 has 14 amino acids. J was trimmed by 6 bases and V by 6 bases; bases with no gene match: 10. The repertoire was sequenced with immunoSEQ multiplex PCR; TCRdb's copy has only in-frame clones and lacks some. The repertoire holds some 200,000 clones, with approximately 80% as singletons. The sample comprised PBMCs or T cells enriched from blood (not recorded which). The chain carries TRBV7-2 and TRBJ1-1, with 7 bases fitting TRBD1. The clonotype comes from a man in his forties or fifties who had recovered from COVID-19. CDR3 loop: CASREFRTGAEAFF. CDR3 nucleotide sequence: TGTGCCAGCAGGGAATTTCGGACAGGTGCTGAAGCTTTCTTT.